One sample yielded the 21 T cell receptor beta chains listed below, sequenced in a study of T cell responses to AZD1222 COVID-19 vaccine. Here immunoSEQ multiplex PCR was the method, and the copy in TCRdb shows in-frame clones only, minus some. The table includes about 150,000 clones, under 95% detected once. The sample here was peripheral blood, taken on day 0 of AZD1222 vaccination. These receptors were obtained from an adult in good health.

This clone was counted a few times. The CDR3 nucleotides are TGTGCCAGCAGTTTAAGTACTAATTCACCCCTCCACTTT. It is translated as CASSLSTNSPLHF. The chain uses TRBV12-3 or TRBV12-4 and TRBJ1-6; D remains ambiguous. This CDR3 comprises 13 residues. V lost 2 bases and J 6 bases, leaving 5 bases between the germline ends.

V usage is TRBV28 and J usage is TRBJ1-1; possibly TRBD1 for D (6 bases). This CDR3 has 12 amino acids. V was clipped by 2 bases and J by 11 bases, with 12 bases between them. Germline CDR1 MDHEN, CDR2 SYDVKM. For the CDR3, the DNA is TGTGCCAGCAGTTTAGGGAACAGGGATGCTTTCTTT. It codes for CASSLGNRDAFF.

V usage is TRBV7-8 and J usage is TRBJ2-7; 12 nucleotides match TRBD2. This CDR3 is 14 amino acids long. With 4 bases clipped from V and 3 bases from J, the junction kept 1 base outside the gene matches. Germline-derived CDR1 and CDR2 are SGHVS and FQNEAQ. For the CDR3, the DNA is TGTGCCAGCAGCTGGACTAGCGGGATCTACGAGCAGTACTTC. Amino acids: CASSWTSGIYEQYF.

The chain has TRBV29-1 and TRBJ1-1, with 7 nucleotides matching TRBD1. Germline loops: CDR1 SQVTM, CDR2 ANQGSEA. Trimming at V came to 8 bases and at J to 4 bases, leaving 13 bases not matched to a gene. CDR3 length: 14 residues. The CDR3 protein is CSSGDSQGSTEAFF. The CDR3 nucleotides read TGCAGCTCCGGGGACAGCCAGGGTAGCACTGAAGCTTTCTTT.

The J gene is TRBJ2-1, the V gene TRBV12-3 or TRBV12-4; D remains ambiguous. This CDR3 contains 12 residues. Trimming stripped 1 base from V and 6 bases from J, with 4 bases between. CDR3 residues: CASSLVSNEQFF. Here the CDR3 DNA reads TGTGCCAGCAGTTTAGTTAGCAATGAGCAGTTCTTC.

The genes are TRBV5-1 and TRBJ1-6, with D hard to call. The germline V gene has CDR1 SGHRS and CDR2 YFSETQ. V was clipped by 2 bases and J by 7 bases, with 13 bases between them. The CDR3 is 15 residues long. CDR3 region: CASSFGLNWNSPLHF. The CDR3 bases are TGCGCCAGCAGCTTTGGCCTGAACTGGAATTCACCCCTCCACTTT. Together with reference TRBV5-1 and TRBJ1-6, the CDR3 gives the full variable domain: KAGVTQTPRYLIKTRGQQVTLSCSPISGHRSVSWYQQTPGQGLQFLFEYFSETQRNKGNFPGRFSGRQFSNSRSEMNVSTLELGDSALYLCASSFGLNWNSPLHFGNGTRLTVT.

This chain connects TRBV19 to TRBJ1-1; TRBD1 aligns across 7 bases. Per germline, CDR1 LNHDA and CDR2 SQIVND (reference sequence). V shed 4 bases, J shed 3 bases, and the junction held 5 bases outside the gene matches. The CDR3 sequence is 14 residues long. CDR3 region: CASSNAGGDTEAFF. CDR3 DNA: TGTGCCAGTAGTAACGCAGGGGGTGACACTGAAGCTTTCTTT.

The genes are TRBV5-6 and TRBJ1-2; 9 bases agree with TRBD1. The V and J ends lost 1 base and 5 bases, in that order; junction bases with no gene match: 6. Per germline, CDR1 SGHDT and CDR2 YYEEEE. The CDR3 extends over 15 amino acids. CDR3 DNA: TGTGCCAGCAGCTTGTTGACAGGGGGGGATTATGGCTACACCTTC. It is translated as CASSLLTGGDYGYTF.

The DNA of the CDR3 is TGTGCCAGCAGCGCTGGCACCGGGGAGCTGTTTTTT. The encoded protein is CASSAGTGELFF. This rearrangement joins TRBV9 to TRBJ2-2; D is unresolved. V shed 3 bases and J shed 4 bases, with 4 bases lying between them. CDR1 and CDR2 (germline): SGDLS, YYNGEE. The CDR3 consists of 12 residues.

The genes are TRBV4-2 and TRBJ1-4; D call uncertain. The V and J ends lost 4 bases and 8 bases respectively, with 8 bases between them. Germline CDR1 and CDR2: LGHNA and YNFKEQ. The CDR3 totals 12 residues. In nucleotides, the CDR3 is TGTGCCAGCAGCCCCGTGGGGGAAAAACTGTTTTTT. Translated: CASSPVGEKLFF.

The chain couples TRBV25-1 to TRBJ2-1, with D perhaps TRBD1 (6 bases). The CDR3 contains 12 residues. Trimming took 1 base from V and 10 from J, leaving 8 bases between them. Germline CDR1 is MGHDK and CDR2 is SYGVNS. The DNA of the CDR3 is TGTGCCAGCAGTGAATCCACAGGGGAGCAGTTCTTC. Encoded protein: CASSESTGEQFF.

This chain connects TRBV18 to TRBJ1-2; D is uncertain. The CDR3 loop spans 14 amino acids. The V end lost 6 bases, the J end lost 6 bases, and 17 bases lay between the germline ends. Germline values: CDR1 KGHSH, CDR2 LQKENI. The CDR3 coding sequence is TGTGCCAGCTCCTTTAGCATGGGTGAGGATGGCTACACCTTC. Residues: CASSFSMGEDGYTF. Full variable domain (missing parts from reference TRBV18 and TRBJ1-2): NAGVMQNPRHLVRRRGQEARLRCSPMKGHSHVYWYRQLPEEGLKFMVYLQKENIIDESGMPKERFSAEFPKEGPSILRIQQVVRGDSAAYFCASSFSMGEDGYTFGSGTRLTVV.

V is TRBV28 and J is TRBJ1-2; TRBD1 is a possible D gene (6 bases). The CDR3 sequence is 18 residues long. CDR1 is MDHEN, CDR2 SYDVKM, per germline. The V end lost 4 bases, the J end lost 3 bases, and 24 bases lay between the germline ends. The CDR3 region has the DNA TGTGCCAGCAGTTCATGGGACACCCTAACTAGTTGGGACTATGGCTACACCTTC. Its translation: CASSSWDTLTSWDYGYTF.

This chain uses TRBV19 with TRBJ2-7; 12 bases are shared with TRBD2. Unmatched junction bases numbered 2, after V lost 6 bases and J lost 2 bases. Germline loops: CDR1 LNHDA, CDR2 SQIVND (reference sequence). This CDR3 comprises 14 residues. The CDR3 region has the DNA TGTGCCAGTAGACGGACTAGCGGGACCTACGAGCAGTACTTC. Protein: CASRRTSGTYEQYF.

The chain combines TRBV6-2 or TRBV6-3 with TRBJ2-7, with 11 bases identical to TRBD2. The CDR3 totals 18 residues. V dropped 5 bases and J dropped 5; count of bases not matched to a gene: 17. Germline CDR1 and CDR2: MNHEY and SVGEGT. CDR3 region: CASSPSRLAGGPVDEQYF. The CDR3 DNA reads as TGTGCCAGCAGTCCATCCCGATTAGCGGGAGGGCCCGTTGACGAGCAGTACTTC.

The chain has TRBV19 and TRBJ1-5; D is unresolved. V lost 7 bases to trimming and J lost 6 bases, with 10 bases between them. The V gene's germline CDR1 is LNHDA and CDR2 SQIVND (reference sequence). The CDR3 sequence is 12 residues long. CDR3 in amino acids: CASTKDGQPQHF. The CDR3 nucleotides read TGTGCCAGTACTAAGGACGGTCAGCCCCAGCATTTT.

The chain employs TRBV19 and TRBJ1-5; a possible D gene is TRBD1 (6 bases). In germline, CDR1 is LNHDA, CDR2 SQIVND (reference sequence). This CDR3 has 15 amino acids. V was trimmed by 4 bases and J by 4 bases, leaving 14 bases between them. The DNA for the CDR3 is TGTGCCAGTAGTAGGGGGCCCGGAGGGAATCAGCCCCAGCATTTT. Encoded protein: CASSRGPGGNQPQHF.

The chain recombines TRBV11-2 with TRBJ2-1; 16 positions match TRBD2. V was pared by 2 bases and J by 9 bases, with 4 bases of the junction left unmatched. CDR3 length equals 16 residues. CDR1 is SGHAT and CDR2 is FQNNGV in the germline V gene. CDR3 coding DNA: TGTGCCAGCAGCTTATCGGGACTAGCGGGAGGGGGTGAGCAGTTCTTC. Its translation: CASSLSGLAGGGEQFF.

The chain combines TRBV4-3 with TRBJ1-4; maybe TRBD1 (5 bases). The length of the CDR3 is 15 residues. The germline V and J ends were trimmed by 2 bases and 4 bases, with 11 bases remaining between them. Germline V gene lookup returns CDR1 LGHNA and CDR2 YSLEER. CDR3 sequence (DNA): TGCGCCAGCAGCCAACAGGGTATAGGTAATGAAAAACTGTTTTTT. It yields the protein CASSQQGIGNEKLFF.

The chain is built from TRBV5-4 and TRBJ1-2, with D possibly matching TRBD1 (6 bases). The CDR3 has 14 residues. Trimming removed 0 bases from V and 4 bases from J, with 10 bases in between. CDR1 and CDR2 (germline): SGHNT, YYREEE (reference sequence). The DNA for the CDR3 is TGTGCCAGCAGCTTGGAGCAGGGGTTCTATGGCTACACCTTC. This sequence encodes CASSLEQGFYGYTF.

As for this clone: The sample holds other DNA sequences that translate to the same CDR3. The rearrangement uses TRBV5-5 and TRBJ1-5; tentative D call: TRBD1 (5 bases). Between the trimmed V and J ends, which lost 0 bases and 2 bases, there was a span of 9 bases. The germline V gene encodes CDR1 SGHKS and CDR2 YYEKEE (reference sequence). The CDR3 extends over 15 amino acids. The CDR3 nucleotides read TGTGCCAGCAGCTTGGACGGGACGGGCAATCAGCCCCAGCATTTT. Translating gives CASSLDGTGNQPQHF. Filled out from reference TRBV5-5 and TRBJ1-5, the complete variable domain reads DAGVTQSPTHLIKTRGQQVTLRCSPISGHKSVSWYQQVLGQGPQFIFQYYEKEERGRGNFPDRFSARQFPNYSSELNVNALLLGDSALYLCASSLDGTGNQPQHFGDGTRLSIL.